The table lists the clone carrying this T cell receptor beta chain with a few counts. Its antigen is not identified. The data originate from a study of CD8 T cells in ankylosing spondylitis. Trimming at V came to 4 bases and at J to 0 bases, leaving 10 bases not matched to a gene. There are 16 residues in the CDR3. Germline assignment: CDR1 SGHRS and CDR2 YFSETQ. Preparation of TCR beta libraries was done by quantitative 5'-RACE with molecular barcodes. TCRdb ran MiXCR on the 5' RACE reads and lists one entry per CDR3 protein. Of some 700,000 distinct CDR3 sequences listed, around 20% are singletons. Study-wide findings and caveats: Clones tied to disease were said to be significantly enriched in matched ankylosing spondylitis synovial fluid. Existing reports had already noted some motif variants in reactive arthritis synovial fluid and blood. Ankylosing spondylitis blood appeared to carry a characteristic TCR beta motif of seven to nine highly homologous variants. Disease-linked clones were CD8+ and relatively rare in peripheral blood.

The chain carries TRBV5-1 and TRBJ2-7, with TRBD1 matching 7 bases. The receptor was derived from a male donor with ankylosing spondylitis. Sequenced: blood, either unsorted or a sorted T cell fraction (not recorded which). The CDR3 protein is CASSRGQGQSSYEQYF. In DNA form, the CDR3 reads TGCGCCAGCAGCAGGGGGCAGGGGCAGAGCTCCTACGAGCAGTACTTC.